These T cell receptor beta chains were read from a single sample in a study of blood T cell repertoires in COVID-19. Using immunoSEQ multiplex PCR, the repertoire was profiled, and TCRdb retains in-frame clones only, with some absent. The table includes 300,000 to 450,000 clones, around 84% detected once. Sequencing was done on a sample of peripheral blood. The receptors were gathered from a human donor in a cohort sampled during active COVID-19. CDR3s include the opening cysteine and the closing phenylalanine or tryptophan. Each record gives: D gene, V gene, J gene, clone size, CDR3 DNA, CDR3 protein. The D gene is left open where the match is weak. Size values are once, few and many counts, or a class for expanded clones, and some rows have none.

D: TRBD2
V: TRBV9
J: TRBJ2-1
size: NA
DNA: TGTGCCAGCAGCGTAGTAGCGGGGGGGGACAATGAGCAGTTCTTC
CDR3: CASSVVAGGDNEQFF

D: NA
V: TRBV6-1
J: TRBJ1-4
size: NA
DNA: TGTGCCAGCAGTGAAGGGGCAGGGGATCAGGAAAAACTGTTTTTT
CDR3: CASSEGAGDQEKLFF

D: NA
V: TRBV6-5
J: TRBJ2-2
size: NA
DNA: TGTGCCAGCACGGACAGTGACACCGGGGAGCTGTTTTTT
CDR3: CASTDSDTGELFF

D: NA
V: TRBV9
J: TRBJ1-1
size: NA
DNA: TGTGCCAGCAGCGTAGGGCAGGGAGGGACTGAAGCTTTCTTT
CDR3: CASSVGQGGTEAFF

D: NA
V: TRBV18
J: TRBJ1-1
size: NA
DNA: TGTGCCAGCTCACCATTATCGTTTGGGGGCCGGACTGAAGCTTTCTTT
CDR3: CASSPLSFGGRTEAFF

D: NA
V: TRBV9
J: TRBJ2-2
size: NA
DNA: TGTGCCAGCAGCGTAGCTGCCGCGGGCGGGGAGCTGTTTTTT
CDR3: CASSVAAAGGELFF

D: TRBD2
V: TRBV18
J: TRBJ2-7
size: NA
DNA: TGTGCCAGCTCACCAGGACTAGCGGGGGCGGGAGGCTACGAGCAGTACTTC
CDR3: CASSPGLAGAGGYEQYF

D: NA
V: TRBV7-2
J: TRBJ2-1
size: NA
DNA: TGTGCCAGCAGCTTACAAGGGGGTTATGAGCAGTTCTTC
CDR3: CASSLQGGYEQFF

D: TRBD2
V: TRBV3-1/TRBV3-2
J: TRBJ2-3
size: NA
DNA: TGTGCCAGCAGCCAAGAAGCGGGAGGGCCAGTTTTGAAGTATTTT
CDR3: CASSQEAGGPVLKYF

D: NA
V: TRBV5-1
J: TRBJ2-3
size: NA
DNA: TGCGCCAGCAGGCCCGAGGTAGCGAGCTCAGATACGCAGTATTTT
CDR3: CASRPEVASSDTQYF

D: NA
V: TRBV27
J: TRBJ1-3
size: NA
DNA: TGTGCCAGCAGTTTTAGCAGGGATCAAAATACTGGAAACACCATATATTTT
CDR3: CASSFSRDQNTGNTIYF

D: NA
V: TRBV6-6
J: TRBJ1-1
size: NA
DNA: TGTGCCAGCAGTTACTCCGGGACACGGCTTGAAGCTTTCTTT
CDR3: CASSYSGTRLEAFF

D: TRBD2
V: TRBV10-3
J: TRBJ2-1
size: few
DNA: TGTGCCATCAGTGAGAGTTCCGGGACTAGCGGATACAATGAGCAGTTCTTC
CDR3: CAISESSGTSGYNEQFF